The 26 T cell receptor beta chains given below trace back to one sample, sequenced in a study of T-cell reconstitution after alpha-beta-depleted transplantation in children. The TCRbeta library incorporated unique molecular identifiers. TCRdb re-called the PCR reads through MiXCR, storing one row per CDR3 protein. The table has about 420,000 distinct CDR3 sequences, 16% seen once. Sequenced here: PBMCs, mostly from graft donor cells, sampled 360 days after TCRalphabeta/CD19-depleted stem cell transplant. The source is a boy in the first two years of life who had a stem cell transplant for Wiskott-Aldrich syndrome, so the T cells may come from the graft donor.

The chain uses TRBV20-1 and TRBJ2-7, with D perhaps matching TRBD1 or TRBD2 (5 bases each). The germline V and J ends were trimmed by 6 bases and 0 bases, with 9 bases remaining between them. The CDR3 has 12 amino acids. Germline V gene data show CDR1 as DFQATT and CDR2 as SNEGSKA (reference sequence). CDR3 region: CSAGDPSYEQYF. The CDR3 coding sequence is TGCAGTGCCGGGGACCCCTCCTACGAGCAGTACTTC.

The chain is built from TRBV5-1 and TRBJ1-5, with D maybe TRBD1 (6 bases). Germline V gene lookup returns CDR1 SGHRS and CDR2 YFSETQ. The CDR3 totals 14 residues. V lost 0 bases to trimming and J lost 3 bases, with 7 bases between them. The CDR3 spells CASSLGDINQPQHF. The CDR3 coding sequence is TGCGCCAGCAGCTTGGGGGACATCAATCAGCCCCAGCATTTT.

The J gene is TRBJ2-2, the V gene TRBV5-1; D gene unclear. Deletions cut 5 bases from V and 6 bases from J, with 14 bases between. The CDR3 covers 14 residues. Looked up from germline, CDR1 is SGHRS and CDR2 is YFSETQ. The CDR3 DNA follows: TGCGCCAGCAGTTTCCTAGAGTGGCCCGGGGAGCTGTTTTTT. This encodes CASSFLEWPGELFF.

The chain couples TRBV12-3 or TRBV12-4 to TRBJ2-7; unclear D gene. V was trimmed by 2 bases and J by 7 bases, leaving 15 bases between them. The CDR3 is 14 amino acids. CDR3 amino acids: CASSLFPATLEQYF. For the CDR3, the DNA is TGTGCCAGCAGTTTATTCCCGGCAACATTGGAGCAGTACTTC.

This clonotype showed up just a few times. The chain employs TRBV4-3 and TRBJ2-2; D possibly corresponds to TRBD2 (6 bases). The CDR3 consists of 15 residues. Trimming removed 8 bases at V and 5 bases at J, with 18 bases between. Germline-derived CDR1 and CDR2 are LGHNA and YSLEER. The CDR3 here is CASRRSSAGTGELFF. Here the CDR3 DNA reads TGCGCCAGCCGGAGGTCTAGCGCGGGGACCGGGGAGCTGTTTTTT.

The V gene is TRBV9, the J gene TRBJ2-5; 7 nucleotides match TRBD2. V lost 4 bases to trimming and J lost 7 bases; unmatched junction nucleotides: 10. CDR1 and CDR2 (germline): SGDLS, YYNGEE. The CDR3 spans 14 residues. The CDR3 DNA sequence: TGTGCCAGCAGCCAAGCGGGATCCCCGGGGACCCAGTACTTC. This codes for CASSQAGSPGTQYF.

A few counts support this clonotype. The V and J genes are TRBV12-3 or TRBV12-4 and TRBJ1-6; D is ambiguous. This CDR3 region has 14 residues. Trimming removed 7 bases at V and 0 bases at J, with 7 bases between. DNA of the CDR3: TGTGCCAGCACCCATTCCTCCTATAATTCACCCCTCCACTTT. Encoded protein: CASTHSSYNSPLHF.

In its sample, this clonotype was seen a few times. The rearrangement joins TRBV11-1 to TRBJ2-5; 13 bases are a match to TRBD2. The CDR3 loop spans 18 amino acids. J was trimmed by 4 bases and V by 5 bases; bases with no gene match: 13. Germline CDR1 SGHAT, CDR2 FQDESV (reference sequence). The CDR3 loop is CASSQRTSGRGPRETQYF. In DNA, the CDR3 is TGTGCCAGCAGCCAGAGGACTAGCGGGAGAGGACCTAGAGAGACCCAGTACTTC.

This clonotype was seen a few times. The V call is TRBV7-2, the J call TRBJ2-3, with D maybe TRBD1 (7 bases). V lost 4 bases and J lost 0, with 14 bases in between. This CDR3 contains 16 residues. In germline, CDR1 is SGHTA, CDR2 FQGNSA. The CDR3 loop is CASSSGGTTSTDTQYF. DNA of the CDR3: TGTGCCAGCAGCTCAGGGGGGACAACTAGCACAGATACGCAGTATTTT.

The chain combines TRBV29-1 with TRBJ2-5; the D gene is possibly TRBD2 (6 bases). The CDR3 has 12 residues. The germline CDR1 and CDR2 sequences are SQVTM and ANQGSEA. Trimming shortened V by 6 bases and J by 5 bases, and 13 bases separated the two germline ends. CDR3 region: CSVTGEVETQYF. The CDR3, as DNA: TGCAGCGTAACGGGGGAGGTTGAGACCCAGTACTTC.

This clonotype was detected ten times or more. The rearrangement links TRBV20-1 to TRBJ1-2; D perhaps matches TRBD1 (6 bases). This CDR3 region has 12 residues. The V gene lost 6 bases and the J gene lost 1 base, with 9 bases spanning the gap. The germline V gene encodes CDR1 DFQATT and CDR2 SNEGSKA (reference sequence). The CDR3 DNA reads as TGCAGTGCCGAGGGGGATAACTATGGCTACACCTTC. This translates into CSAEGDNYGYTF.

V gene TRBV4-3 combines with J gene TRBJ2-1, with 11 bases matching TRBD2. Germline values: CDR1 LGHNA, CDR2 YSLEER. V shed 1 base and J 7 bases; nucleotides not matched to a gene: 6. There are 16 residues in the CDR3. CDR3 loop: CASSQVLAGGPNEQFF. CDR3 sequence (DNA): TGCGCCAGCAGCCAAGTTTTAGCGGGAGGGCCAAATGAGCAGTTCTTC.

The gene calls are TRBV7-2 and TRBJ1-6; D perhaps matches TRBD1 (5 bases). Germline assignment: CDR1 SGHTA and CDR2 FQGNSA. V was clipped by 4 bases and J by 3 bases, with 10 bases between them. The CDR3 sequence is 15 residues long. CDR3 region: CASSSQVLYNSPLHF. In nucleotides, the CDR3 is TGTGCCAGCAGCTCACAGGTTCTCTATAATTCACCCCTCCACTTT. Based on the CDR3 plus reference TRBV7-2 and TRBJ1-6, the full variable domain is GAGVSQSPSNKVTEKGKDVELRCDPISGHTALYWYRQSLGQGLEFLIYFQGNSAPDKSGLPSDRFSAERTGGSVSTLTIQRTQQEDSAVYLCASSSQVLYNSPLHFGNGTRLTVT.

This clonotype has a count of ten or more. The chain carries TRBV4-1 and TRBJ2-3; 7 nucleotides align to TRBD2. Germline V gene sequence: CDR1 MGHRA, CDR2 YSYEKL. This CDR3 region has 15 residues. J gave up 2 bases and V 6 bases, and 8 bases lay outside the gene matches. The CDR3 nucleotides read TGCGCCAGCAGGCTCCGGGACTATTACACAGATACGCAGTATTTT. It translates to CASRLRDYYTDTQYF.

This clonotype was seen a few times. V and J are TRBV5-1 and TRBJ2-1; 7 bases map to TRBD1. CDR3 length: 16 residues. Per the germline V gene, CDR1 is SGHRS and CDR2 is YFSETQ. V was pared by 0 bases and J by 9 bases, with 12 bases of the junction left unmatched. The CDR3 loop reads CASSLATGYDTGEQFF. Here the CDR3 DNA reads TGCGCCAGCAGCTTGGCGACAGGGTATGACACAGGTGAGCAGTTCTTC.

The J gene is TRBJ2-5, the V gene TRBV5-1; the D is unclear. The germline CDR1 and CDR2 sequences are SGHRS and YFSETQ. The V end was cut by 2 bases, the J end by 4 bases, with 12 bases between. The CDR3 sequence is 14 residues long. The CDR3 spells CASSLGSPRETQYF. CDR3 nucleotides: TGCGCCAGCAGCTTAGGCTCTCCGAGAGAGACCCAGTACTTC.

This clonotype has more than one count but fewer than ten. The chain joins TRBV28 to TRBJ2-3; tentatively, D is TRBD2 (7 bases). V lost 5 bases and J 4 bases, leaving 19 bases between the germline ends. CDR3 length: 16 amino acids. The germline V gene encodes CDR1 MDHEN and CDR2 SYDVKM. The CDR3 protein is CASSLYRGARADTQYF. CDR3 nucleotide sequence: TGTGCCAGCAGTCTCTACCGGGGGGCGCGGGCAGATACGCAGTATTTT.

This clonotype was seen a handful of times. The chain recombines TRBV24-1 with TRBJ2-1; perhaps TRBD2 as D (5 bases). Germline V lookup: CDR1 KGHDR, CDR2 SFDVKD. The V gene lost 1 base and the J gene lost 7 bases, with 13 bases spanning the gap. This CDR3 has 15 residues. The CDR3 loop is CATSDLGLALNEQFF. Written as DNA, the CDR3 is TGTGCCACCAGTGATTTAGGGCTAGCTCTTAATGAGCAGTTCTTC.

This clonotype was seen a few times. The V gene is TRBV6-2 or TRBV6-3, the J gene TRBJ2-5; tentatively, D is TRBD2 (5 bases). CDR3 size: 13 residues. From germline, CDR1 is MNHEY and CDR2 SVGEGT. V was pared by 8 bases and J by 9 bases, with 19 bases between. The CDR3: CASGESSVRAQYF. Written as DNA, the CDR3 is TGTGCCAGCGGAGAATCAAGCGTGCGGGCCCAGTACTTC.

As DNA, the CDR3 is TGTGCCAGCGGTACGGGGCCGGGTGAAAAACTGTTTTTT. Protein: CASGTGPGEKLFF. The chain recombines TRBV7-7 with TRBJ1-4, with D possibly matching TRBD1 (5 bases). The CDR3 sequence is 13 residues long. The V and J ends lost 8 bases and 7 bases respectively, with 14 bases between them. The germline gives CDR1 SSHAT, CDR2 FNYEAQ (reference sequence).

In its sample, this clonotype was seen a few times. The rearrangement joins TRBV20-1 to TRBJ1-1, with 10 positions matching TRBD1. The junction had 5 bases not matched to a gene; V was cut back by 6 bases and J by 1 base. The length of the CDR3 is 14 residues. Germline CDR1 reads DFQATT; CDR2 reads SNEGSKA (reference sequence). The CDR3 loop is CSATRTGGNTEAFF. The CDR3 coding sequence is TGCAGTGCCACCCGGACAGGGGGGAACACTGAAGCTTTCTTT.

This clonotype was picked up many times. The chain links TRBV2 to TRBJ2-7; D is uncertain. Germline CDR1 is SNHLY and CDR2 is FYNNEI. CDR3 length: 12 amino acids. V was clipped by 6 bases and J by 0 bases, with 6 bases between them. As DNA, the CDR3 is TGTGCCAGCAGGACCGACTCCTACGAGCAGTACTTC. This translates into CASRTDSYEQYF. Filled out from reference TRBV2 and TRBJ2-7, the complete variable domain reads EPEVTQTPSHQVTQMGQEVILRCVPISNHLYFYWYRQILGQKVEFLVSFYNNEISEKSEIFDDQFSVERPDGSNFTLKIRSTKLEDSAMYFCASRTDSYEQYFGPGTRLTVT.

This clonotype has a handful of counts. The chain links TRBV28 to TRBJ1-5; D is uncertain. CDR1 and CDR2 from the germline V gene are MDHEN and SYDVKM. This CDR3 spans 14 amino acids. The ends were cut back, 6 bases at V and 6 bases at J, with 15 bases in the middle. CDR3 loop: CASSQPPMVQPQHF. Here the CDR3 DNA reads TGTGCCAGCAGCCAACCTCCGATGGTTCAGCCCCAGCATTTT. Variable domain in full (rest from reference TRBV28 and TRBJ1-5): DVKVTQSSRYLVKRTGEKVFLECVQDMDHENMFWYRQDPGLGLRLIYFSYDVKMKEKGDIPEGYSVSREKKERFSLILESASTNQTSMYLCASSQPPMVQPQHFGDGTRLSIL.

The chain uses TRBV7-2 and TRBJ2-7; either TRBD1 or TRBD2 may fit D (6 bases each). This CDR3 contains 12 residues. Trimming took off 6 bases at V and 4 bases at J, with 10 bases between the two ends. Germline V gene sequence: CDR1 SGHTA, CDR2 FQGNSA. As DNA, the CDR3 is TGTGCCAGCAGTATAGGGGGGTACGAGCAGTACTTC. Protein sequence: CASSIGGYEQYF.

The V call is TRBV5-6, the J call TRBJ2-7, with D unclear. The CDR3 consists of 14 residues. Germline V gives CDR1 SGHDT, CDR2 YYEEEE. V was cut by 4 bases and J by 2 bases, with 13 bases left in between. As DNA, the CDR3 is TGTGCCAGCAGCCAGCCCTCGGATCCCTACGAGCAGTACTTC. This codes for CASSQPSDPYEQYF.

The rearrangement uses TRBV2 and TRBJ2-7; D remains unclear. From germline, CDR1 is SNHLY and CDR2 FYNNEI. Trimming took 6 bases from V and 7 from J, leaving 10 bases between them. This CDR3 is built from 11 residues. This chain's CDR3 is CASSDLEEQYF. The CDR3 bases are TGTGCCAGCAGCGACTTAGAAGAGCAGTACTTC.